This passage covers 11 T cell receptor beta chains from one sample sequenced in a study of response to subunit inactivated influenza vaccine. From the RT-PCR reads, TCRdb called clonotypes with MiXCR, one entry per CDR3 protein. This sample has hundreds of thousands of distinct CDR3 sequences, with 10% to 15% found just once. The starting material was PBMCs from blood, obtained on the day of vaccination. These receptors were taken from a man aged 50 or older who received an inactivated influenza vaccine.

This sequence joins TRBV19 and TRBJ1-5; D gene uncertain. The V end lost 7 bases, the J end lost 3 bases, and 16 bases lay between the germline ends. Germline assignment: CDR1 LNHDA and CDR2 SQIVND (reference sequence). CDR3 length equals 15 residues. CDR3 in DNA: TGTGCCAGTACCAAATCCTGGGGATCCAATCAGCCCCAGCATTTT. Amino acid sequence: CASTKSWGSNQPQHF. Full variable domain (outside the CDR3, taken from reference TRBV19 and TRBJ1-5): DGGITQSPKYLFRKEGQNVTLSCEQNLNHDAMYWYRQDPGQGLRLIYYSQIVNDFQKGDIAEGYSVSREKKESFPLTVTSAQKNPTAFYLCASTKSWGSNQPQHFGDGTRLSIL.

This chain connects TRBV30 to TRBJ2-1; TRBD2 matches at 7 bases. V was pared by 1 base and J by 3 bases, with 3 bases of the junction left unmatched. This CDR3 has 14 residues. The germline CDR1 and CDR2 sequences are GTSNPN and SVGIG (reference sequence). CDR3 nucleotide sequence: TGTGCCTGGAGTGGACTAGCCCTCTACAATGAGCAGTTCTTC. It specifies CAWSGLALYNEQFF.

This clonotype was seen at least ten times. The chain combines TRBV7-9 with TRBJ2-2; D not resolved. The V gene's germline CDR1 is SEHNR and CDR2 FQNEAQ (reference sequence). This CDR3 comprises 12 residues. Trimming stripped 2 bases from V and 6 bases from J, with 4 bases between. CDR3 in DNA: TGTGCCAGCAGCTTACGAGCCGGGGAGCTGTTTTTT. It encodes CASSLRAGELFF.

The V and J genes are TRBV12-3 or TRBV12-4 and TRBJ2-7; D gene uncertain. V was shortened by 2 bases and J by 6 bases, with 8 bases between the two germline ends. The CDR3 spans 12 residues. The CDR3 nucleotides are TGTGCCAGCAGTTTAAAAATCCTCGAGCAGTACTTC. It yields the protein CASSLKILEQYF.

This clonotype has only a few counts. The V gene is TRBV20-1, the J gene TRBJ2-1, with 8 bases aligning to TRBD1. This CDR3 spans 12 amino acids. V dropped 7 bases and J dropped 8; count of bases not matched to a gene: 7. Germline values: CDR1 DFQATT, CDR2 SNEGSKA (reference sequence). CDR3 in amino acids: CSGRTGRHEQFF. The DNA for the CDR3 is TGCAGTGGACGGACAGGGCGACATGAGCAGTTCTTC.

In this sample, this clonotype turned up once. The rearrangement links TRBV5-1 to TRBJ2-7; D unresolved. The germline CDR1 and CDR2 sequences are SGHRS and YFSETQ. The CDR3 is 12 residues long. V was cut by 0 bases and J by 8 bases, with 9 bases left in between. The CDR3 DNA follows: TGCGCCAGCAGCTTGGACCCCCCAAAGCAGTACTTC. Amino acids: CASSLDPPKQYF.

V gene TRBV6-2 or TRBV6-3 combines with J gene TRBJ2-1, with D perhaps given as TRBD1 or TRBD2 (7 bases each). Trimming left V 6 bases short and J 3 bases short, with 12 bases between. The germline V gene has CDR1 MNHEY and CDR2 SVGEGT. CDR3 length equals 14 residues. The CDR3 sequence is CASSRGGLYNEQFF. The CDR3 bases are TGTGCCAGCAGCAGGGGGGGGCTCTACAATGAGCAGTTCTTC.

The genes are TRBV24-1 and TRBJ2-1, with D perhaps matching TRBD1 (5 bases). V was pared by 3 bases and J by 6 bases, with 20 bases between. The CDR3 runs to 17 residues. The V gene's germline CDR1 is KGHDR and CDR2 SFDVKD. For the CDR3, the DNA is TGTGCCACCAGTGATCACGACGAACAGGTCTTCCGCAATGAGCAGTTCTTC. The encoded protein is CATSDHDEQVFRNEQFF.

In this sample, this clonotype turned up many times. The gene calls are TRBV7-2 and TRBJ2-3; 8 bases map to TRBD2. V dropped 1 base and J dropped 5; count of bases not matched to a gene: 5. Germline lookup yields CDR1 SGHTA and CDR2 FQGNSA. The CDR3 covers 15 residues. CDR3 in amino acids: CASSLVASGQDTQYF. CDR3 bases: TGTGCCAGCAGCTTAGTGGCTAGCGGGCAAGATACGCAGTATTTT. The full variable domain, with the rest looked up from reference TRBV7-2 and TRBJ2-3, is GAGVSQSPSNKVTEKGKDVELRCDPISGHTALYWYRQSLGQGLEFLIYFQGNSAPDKSGLPSDRFSAERTGGSVSTLTIQRTQQEDSAVYLCASSLVASGQDTQYFGPGTRLTVL.

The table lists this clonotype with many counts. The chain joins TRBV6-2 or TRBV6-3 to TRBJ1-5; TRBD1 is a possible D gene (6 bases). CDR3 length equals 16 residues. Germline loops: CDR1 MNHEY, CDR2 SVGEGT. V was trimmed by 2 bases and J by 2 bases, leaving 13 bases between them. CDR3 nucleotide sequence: TGTGCCAGCAGTTACGTGGGGGGCCGGGGCAATCAGCCCCAGCATTTT. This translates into CASSYVGGRGNQPQHF.

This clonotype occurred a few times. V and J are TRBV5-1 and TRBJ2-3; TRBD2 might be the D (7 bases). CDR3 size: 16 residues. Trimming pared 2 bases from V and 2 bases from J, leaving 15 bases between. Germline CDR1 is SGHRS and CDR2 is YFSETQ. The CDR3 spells CASSFLRGGYTDTQYF. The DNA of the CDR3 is TGCGCCAGCAGCTTTCTTAGGGGGGGCTACACAGATACGCAGTATTTT.